This T cell receptor (beta chain) was recovered during a study of cytomegalovirus exposure and HLA in healthy donors. Study as a whole: Ancestry clustering placed 70% to 90% of under 450 genotyped donors in the Caucasian-associated cluster. Whole-study results and caveats: Among the sequence variants, a highly shared cluster was likely an artifact of sequencing.

The PCR used 60 Vbeta and 13 Jbeta primers. The assay was immunoSEQ multiplex PCR, and TCRdb's table has in-frame clones only and misses some. The sample shows some 65,000 clones, about 65% of them seen only once. Worth noting for this clone: Its cognate antigen is unknown.

The clonotype originates from a man aged 50 or older in good health and CMV-seropositive. The specimen was PBMCs.

The DNA for the CDR3 is TGTGCCAGCAGTTTTCGCCCGGGACAGGGGGAAGAAAAACTGTTTTTT. This sequence encodes CASSFRPGQGEEKLFF. The J gene is TRBJ1-4, the V gene TRBV27, with 11 bases identical to TRBD1. Germline V gives CDR1 MNHEY, CDR2 SMNVEV (reference sequence). The CDR3 loop spans 16 amino acids. V shed 3 bases, J shed 8 bases, and the junction held 8 bases outside the gene matches.